The next 28 T cell receptor beta chains were all read from a single sample in a study of blood T cell repertoires in COVID-19. The assay was immunoSEQ multiplex PCR, and TCRdb's table has in-frame clones only and misses some. This repertoire shows 150,000 or so clones, 75% to 85% found once; its top ten account for approximately 5%. Sequencing was carried out using peripheral blood. Receptors originate from an elderly woman with active or convalescent COVID-19.

The V and J genes are TRBV11-2 and TRBJ1-5, with D possibly TRBD1 on 5 matching bases. CDR1 is SGHAT and CDR2 is FQNNGV in the germline V gene. The CDR3 totals 14 residues. The V gene lost 5 bases and the J gene lost 7 bases, with 15 bases spanning the gap. CDR3 sequence reads: CASSNGGGRQPQHF. CDR3 DNA: TGTGCCAGCAGCAACGGCGGGGGAAGACAGCCCCAGCATTTT.

The V call is TRBV7-3, the J call TRBJ1-4; perhaps TRBD1 as D (6 bases). Trimming stripped 5 bases from V and 7 bases from J, with 17 bases between. Per germline, CDR1 SGHTA and CDR2 FQGTGA. There are 15 residues in the CDR3. The CDR3 DNA follows: TGTGCCAGCAGCCCTAGGGGGATTGAGGGTGAAAAACTGTTTTTT. Protein: CASSPRGIEGEKLFF.

The genes are TRBV9 and TRBJ2-4, with D possibly matching TRBD1 (6 bases). This CDR3 contains 13 residues. Germline CDR1 and CDR2: SGDLS and YYNGEE. The V gene lost 3 bases and the J gene lost 6 bases, with 10 bases spanning the gap. The CDR3 nucleotides read TGTGCCAGCAGCGGATCAGGGGCAAACATTCAGTACTTC. Protein product: CASSGSGANIQYF.

V and J are TRBV28 and TRBJ1-1; TRBD1 is a possible D gene (5 bases). This CDR3 contains 15 residues. V was clipped by 5 bases and J by 4 bases, with 17 bases between them. CDR1 MDHEN and CDR2 SYDVKM come from the germline V gene. CDR3 residues: CASSPNGGLSTEAFF. Here the CDR3 DNA reads TGTGCCAGCAGTCCCAATGGGGGGTTGAGCACTGAAGCTTTCTTT.

The rearrangement uses TRBV2 and TRBJ1-2; 7 positions match TRBD1. Trimming took 2 bases from V and 4 from J; bases not matched to a gene: 7. Germline V gene sequence: CDR1 SNHLY, CDR2 FYNNEI. This CDR3 is built from 15 residues. As DNA, the CDR3 is TGTGCCAGCAGTGAATTAGGGACAGCCCCCTATGGCTACACCTTC. Its protein product is CASSELGTAPYGYTF.

The genes are TRBV5-1 and TRBJ1-1, with D hard to call. From germline, CDR1 is SGHRS and CDR2 YFSETQ. This CDR3 region has 14 residues. V lost 6 bases, J lost 1 base, and 13 bases lay in between. The CDR3 DNA reads as TGCGCCAGCACTTTTTCAGGAGGGAACACTGAAGCTTTCTTT. Protein product: CASTFSGGNTEAFF.

The CDR3 sequence is CASSQGYGYTF. The CDR3 bases are TGTGCCAGCAGCCAGGGGTATGGCTACACCTTC. The rearrangement links TRBV12-3 or TRBV12-4 to TRBJ1-2; tentatively, D is TRBD1 (6 bases). Trimming cost V 6 bases and J 5 bases, with 7 bases left between them. CDR3 length equals 11 residues.

This clone has just a few counts. J is TRBJ1-1 and V is TRBV18; TRBD1 aligns across 10 bases. CDR3 size: 14 residues. Germline trimming cut 3 bases from V and 5 bases from J; bases unmatched to any gene: 3. CDR1 KGHSH and CDR2 LQKENI come from the germline V gene. CDR3 in DNA: TGTGCCAGCTCACCCGGGACAGGGGAGACTGAAGCTTTCTTT. It yields the protein CASSPGTGETEAFF.

V and J are TRBV9 and TRBJ1-2; TRBD1 matches at 7 bases. This CDR3 region has 14 residues. The germline V gene has CDR1 SGDLS and CDR2 YYNGEE. V shed 6 bases, J shed 0 bases, and the junction held 5 bases outside the gene matches. The CDR3 region has the DNA TGTGCCAGCAAACGACAGGGAGCTAACTATGGCTACACCTTC. This sequence encodes CASKRQGANYGYTF. Based on the CDR3 plus reference TRBV9 and TRBJ1-2, the full variable domain is DSGVTQTPKHLITATGQRVTLRCSPRSGDLSVYWYQQSLDQGLQFLIQYYNGEERAKGNILERFSAQQFPDLHSELNLSSLELGDSALYFCASKRQGANYGYTFGSGTRLTVV.

The V call is TRBV30, the J call TRBJ2-7; 9 bases map to TRBD1. There are 14 residues in the CDR3. The germline V gene has CDR1 GTSNPN and CDR2 SVGIG (reference sequence). After removal of 3 bases from V and 4 bases from J, the junction contained 7 bases not matched to a gene. CDR3 in amino acids: CAWRGQGIRYEQYF. CDR3 nucleotides: TGTGCCTGGAGGGGACAGGGTATACGTTACGAGCAGTACTTC.

The DNA of the CDR3 is TGTGCCAGCAGCCTGGATCACGGCCCCCGGGGCACTGAAGCTTTCTTT. Amino acids: CASSLDHGPRGTEAFF. The V and J genes are TRBV11-1 and TRBJ1-1, with D hard to call. V was pared by 5 bases and J by 4 bases, with 20 bases between. Germline CDR1 and CDR2: SGHAT and FQDESV (reference sequence). The CDR3 runs 16 residues.

This chain joins TRBV20-1 and TRBJ1-4; D ambiguous. The CDR3 length is 13 residues. Germline-derived CDR1 and CDR2 are DFQATT and SNEGSKA (reference sequence). Trimming shortened V by 3 bases and J by 1 base, and 6 bases separated the two germline ends. CDR3 amino acids: CSASVGTNEKLFF. The CDR3 DNA reads TGCAGTGCTAGTGTCGGAACTAATGAAAAACTGTTTTTT.

This clone was picked up one time. This chain uses TRBV6-5 with TRBJ2-7, with 8 nucleotides matching TRBD1. Germline V gene data show CDR1 as MNHEY and CDR2 as SVGAGI. This CDR3 has 15 residues. The V segment lost 6 bases and the J segment 3 bases; nucleotides outside the gene matches: 10. The CDR3 reads CASRSYGTGVYEQYF. In nucleotides, the CDR3 is TGTGCCAGCAGGAGCTACGGGACAGGAGTCTACGAGCAGTACTTC.

The chain is built from TRBV9 and TRBJ2-5, with a possible D match to TRBD2 (7 bases). The CDR3 runs to 15 residues. The V end was cut by 7 bases, the J end by 5 bases, with 21 bases between. Germline lookup yields CDR1 SGDLS and CDR2 YYNGEE. The CDR3 is CASSPGEAGAETQYF. In DNA form, the CDR3 reads TGTGCCAGCTCCCCCGGCGAGGCGGGGGCGGAGACCCAGTACTTC.

The chain couples TRBV2 to TRBJ1-5, with 7 positions matching TRBD1. The CDR3 runs to 15 residues. Germline V gene sequence: CDR1 SNHLY, CDR2 FYNNEI. The V gene end was trimmed by 7 bases and the J gene end by 0 bases; junction bases not matched to a gene: 6. The CDR3 spells CASNRRDSSNQPQHF. The CDR3 coding sequence is TGTGCCAGCAACAGACGGGACAGTAGCAATCAGCCCCAGCATTTT.

The chain recombines TRBV2 with TRBJ1-2, with a possible D match to TRBD1 (5 bases). Germline V gene data show CDR1 as SNHLY and CDR2 as FYNNEI. V lost 5 bases and J lost 6, with 16 bases in between. The CDR3 length is 14 residues. This CDR3 reads CASSKRGTHDGYTF. The CDR3 DNA is TGTGCCAGCAGTAAGCGCGGGACGCATGATGGCTACACCTTC.

The rearrangement links TRBV27 to TRBJ1-1; 12 bases align to TRBD1. This CDR3 contains 15 residues. Germline V gives CDR1 MNHEY, CDR2 SMNVEV (reference sequence). V shed 5 bases and J 4 bases; nucleotides not matched to a gene: 5. Here the CDR3 reads CASSGLGQGATEAFF. The CDR3 DNA follows: TGTGCCAGCAGTGGGTTGGGACAGGGGGCCACTGAAGCTTTCTTT.

The chain combines TRBV11-2 with TRBJ2-7; D uncertain. Trimming stripped 5 bases from V and 2 bases from J, with 13 bases between. The CDR3 has 14 residues. Germline lookup yields CDR1 SGHAT and CDR2 FQNNGV. DNA of the CDR3: TGTGCCAGCAGCCCACCTAGTTTACCCTACGAGCAGTACTTC. It specifies CASSPPSLPYEQYF. Combining the CDR3 with reference TRBV11-2 and TRBJ2-7 gives the whole variable domain EAGVAQSPRYKIIEKRQSVAFWCNPISGHATLYWYQQILGQGPKLLIQFQNNGVVDDSQLPKDRFSAERLKGVDSTLKIQPAKLEDSAVYLCASSPPSLPYEQYFGPGTRLTVT.

In its sample, this clone was seen once. V usage is TRBV13 and J usage is TRBJ1-4, with TRBD1 as a possible D gene (6 bases). The CDR3 consists of 14 residues. Trimming took off 1 base at V and 4 bases at J, with 7 bases between the two ends. In germline, CDR1 is PRHDT, CDR2 FYEKMQ (reference sequence). CDR3 residues: CASSLVRGNEKLFF. The CDR3 bases are TGTGCCAGCAGCTTAGTCAGGGGTAATGAAAAACTGTTTTTT.

The chain has TRBV7-9 and TRBJ2-5; 12 bases line up with TRBD2. CDR1 is SEHNR, CDR2 FQNEAQ, per germline (reference sequence). CDR3 size: 17 residues. The J segment lost 2 bases and the V segment lost 1 base, leaving 5 bases of the junction unmatched. CDR3 residues: CASSLGGLAGRQETQYF. The CDR3 DNA sequence: TGTGCCAGCAGCTTAGGAGGACTAGCGGGGAGACAAGAGACCCAGTACTTC.

The chain recombines TRBV4-2 with TRBJ1-1; 10 nucleotides align to TRBD1. Germline V gives CDR1 LGHNA, CDR2 YNFKEQ. J lost 0 bases, V lost 2 bases, and 6 bases had no gene match. The CDR3 runs 17 residues. The CDR3 spells CASSQSTGGAVNTEAFF. In nucleotides, the CDR3 is TGTGCCAGCAGCCAATCGACAGGGGGCGCGGTGAACACTGAAGCTTTCTTT.

The chain joins TRBV27 to TRBJ2-2; 8 bases are shared with TRBD1. The CDR3 runs 15 residues. Germline CDR1 MNHEY, CDR2 SMNVEV (reference sequence). V was clipped by 5 bases and J by 6 bases; unmatched bases: 8. The CDR3 bases are TGTGCCAGCAGTGTCAGGGGGCGCATTTCCGGGGAGCTGTTTTTT. Its protein is CASSVRGRISGELFF.

The sample holds many counts of this clone. This chain connects TRBV15 to TRBJ2-7; 14 nucleotides align to TRBD2. Germline assignment: CDR1 LNHNV and CDR2 YYDKDF (reference sequence). The CDR3 consists of 19 residues. Trimming took 5 bases from V and 2 from J; bases not matched to a gene: 14. CDR3 residues: CATSLTYFGTSGGTYEQYF. DNA of the CDR3: TGTGCCACCAGCTTGACGTATTTCGGGACTAGCGGGGGAACCTACGAGCAGTACTTC.

The V gene is TRBV5-8, the J gene TRBJ1-2; D not resolved. Trimming cost V 0 bases and J 8 bases, with 11 bases left between them. Germline-derived CDR1 and CDR2 are SGHTS and YDEGEE. This CDR3 region has 13 residues. The CDR3 DNA sequence: TGTGCCAGCAGCTTGGGCCTAAACCTGGGCTACACCTTC. This codes for CASSLGLNLGYTF.

This clone was recorded only once. This chain joins TRBV14 and TRBJ2-1; 10 bases are a match to TRBD1. This CDR3 contains 17 residues. Trimming took 1 base from V and 8 from J; bases not matched to a gene: 11. The V gene's germline CDR1 is SGHDN and CDR2 FVKESK. The CDR3 bases are TGTGCCAGCAGCCAAGGTCTAAGACAGGGGGCTCGCGATGAGCAGTTCTTC. It codes for CASSQGLRQGARDEQFF. Based on the CDR3 plus reference TRBV14 and TRBJ2-1, the full variable domain is EAGVTQFPSHSVIEKGQTVTLRCDPISGHDNLYWYRRVMGKEIKFLLHFVKESKQDESGMPNNRFLAERTGGTYSTLKVQPAELEDSGVYFCASSQGLRQGARDEQFFGPGTRLTVL.

The gene calls are TRBV3-1 (or the pseudogene TRBV3-2) and TRBJ1-2; the D gene is possibly TRBD1 (6 bases). In germline, CDR1 is LGHDT, CDR2 YNNKEL (reference sequence). CDR3 length: 14 residues. The V and J ends lost 4 bases and 4 bases respectively, with 13 bases between them. CDR3 sequence reads: CASSRDMYSYGYTF. The CDR3 DNA follows: TGTGCCAGCAGCCGGGACATGTATTCCTATGGCTACACCTTC.

CDR3 sequence: CASSQDWGLRNSPLHF. DNA of the CDR3: TGTGCCAGCAGCCAAGATTGGGGGCTGAGGAATTCACCCCTCCACTTT. The V and J genes are TRBV3-1 (or the pseudogene TRBV3-2) and TRBJ1-6; possibly TRBD1 for D (6 bases). Germline CDR1 is LGHDT and CDR2 is YNNKEL (reference sequence). This CDR3 is built from 16 residues. The V and J ends lost 0 bases and 7 bases respectively, with 13 bases between them.

The chain couples TRBV18 to TRBJ2-7; D may be TRBD1 (5 bases). CDR3 length: 14 amino acids. Germline lookup yields CDR1 KGHSH and CDR2 LQKENI. V lost 6 bases and J lost 6, with 18 bases in between. The DNA for the CDR3 is TGTGCCAGCTCTGAAGATAGGGGTAGAGGCGAGCAGTACTTC. Its protein product is CASSEDRGRGEQYF.